Listed here is a single TCR beta chain. Its antigen is unidentified. This entry is derived from a study of spatial heterogeneity in lung cancer. Study outcomes and limitations: For expanded intratumoral alpha and beta TCRs, counts tracked tumor mutation counts.

Germline CDR1 DFQATT, CDR2 SNEGSKA (reference sequence). CDR3 length: 14 amino acids. V was pared by 6 bases and J by 7 bases, with 9 bases of the junction left unmatched. TCRdb re-called the 5' RACE reads with MiXCR, one entry per CDR3 protein. The sample has 5,200 or so distinct CDR3 sequences; 12% are singletons. Time point here: sample taken at primary tumor resection. Unsorted whole RNA of tumor, nontumor lung or frozen PBMC was sequenced. The TCR was taken from a male donor with early-stage non-small cell lung cancer. This chain joins TRBV20-1 and TRBJ2-2; 9 bases align to TRBD1. Sequencing used lung tumor tissue, obtained at surgery. The CDR3 spells CSARRDRVVGELFF. The CDR3, as DNA: TGCAGTGCCCGCCGGGACAGGGTGGTCGGGGAGCTGTTTTTT.